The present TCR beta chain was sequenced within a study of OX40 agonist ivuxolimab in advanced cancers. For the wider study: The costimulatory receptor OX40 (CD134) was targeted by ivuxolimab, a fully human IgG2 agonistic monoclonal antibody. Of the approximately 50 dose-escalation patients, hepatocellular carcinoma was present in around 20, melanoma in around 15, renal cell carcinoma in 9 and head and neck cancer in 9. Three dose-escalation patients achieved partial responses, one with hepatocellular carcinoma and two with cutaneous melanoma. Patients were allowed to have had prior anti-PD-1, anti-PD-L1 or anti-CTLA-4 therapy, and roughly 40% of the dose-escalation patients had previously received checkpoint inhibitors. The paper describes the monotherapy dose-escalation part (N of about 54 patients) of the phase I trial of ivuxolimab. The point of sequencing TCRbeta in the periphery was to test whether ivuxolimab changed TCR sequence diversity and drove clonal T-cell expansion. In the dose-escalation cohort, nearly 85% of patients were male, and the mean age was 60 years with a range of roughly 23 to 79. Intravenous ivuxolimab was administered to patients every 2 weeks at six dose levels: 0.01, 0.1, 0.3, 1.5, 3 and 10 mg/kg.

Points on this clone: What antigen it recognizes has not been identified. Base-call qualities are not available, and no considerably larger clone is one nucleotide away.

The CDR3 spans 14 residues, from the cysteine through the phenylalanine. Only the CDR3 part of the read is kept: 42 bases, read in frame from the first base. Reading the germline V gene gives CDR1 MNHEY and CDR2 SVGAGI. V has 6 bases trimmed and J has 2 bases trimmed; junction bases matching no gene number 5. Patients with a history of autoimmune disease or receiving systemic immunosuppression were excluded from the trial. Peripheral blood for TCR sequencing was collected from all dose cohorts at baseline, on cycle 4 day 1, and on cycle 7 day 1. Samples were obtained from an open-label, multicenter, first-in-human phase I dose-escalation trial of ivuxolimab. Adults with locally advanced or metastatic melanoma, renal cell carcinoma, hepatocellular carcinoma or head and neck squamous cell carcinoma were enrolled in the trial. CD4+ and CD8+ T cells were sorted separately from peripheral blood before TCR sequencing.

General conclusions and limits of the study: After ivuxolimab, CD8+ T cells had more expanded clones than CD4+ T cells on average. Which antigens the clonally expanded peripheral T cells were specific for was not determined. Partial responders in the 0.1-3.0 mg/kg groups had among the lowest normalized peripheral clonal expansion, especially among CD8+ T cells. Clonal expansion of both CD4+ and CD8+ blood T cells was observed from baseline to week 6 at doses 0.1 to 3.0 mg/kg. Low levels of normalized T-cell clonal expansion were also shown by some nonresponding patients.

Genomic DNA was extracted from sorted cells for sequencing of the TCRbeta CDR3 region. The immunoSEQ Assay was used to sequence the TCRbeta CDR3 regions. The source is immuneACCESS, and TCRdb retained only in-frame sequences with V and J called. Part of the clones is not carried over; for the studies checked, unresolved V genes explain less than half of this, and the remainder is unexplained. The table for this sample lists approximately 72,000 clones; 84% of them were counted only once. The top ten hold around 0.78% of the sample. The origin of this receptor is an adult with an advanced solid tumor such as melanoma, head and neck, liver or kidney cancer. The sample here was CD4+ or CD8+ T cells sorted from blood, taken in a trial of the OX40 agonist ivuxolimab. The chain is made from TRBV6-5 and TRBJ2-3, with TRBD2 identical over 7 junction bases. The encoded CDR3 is CASRETSLTDTQYF. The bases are TGTGCCAGCAGGGAGACTAGCCTCACAGATACGCAGTATTTT.